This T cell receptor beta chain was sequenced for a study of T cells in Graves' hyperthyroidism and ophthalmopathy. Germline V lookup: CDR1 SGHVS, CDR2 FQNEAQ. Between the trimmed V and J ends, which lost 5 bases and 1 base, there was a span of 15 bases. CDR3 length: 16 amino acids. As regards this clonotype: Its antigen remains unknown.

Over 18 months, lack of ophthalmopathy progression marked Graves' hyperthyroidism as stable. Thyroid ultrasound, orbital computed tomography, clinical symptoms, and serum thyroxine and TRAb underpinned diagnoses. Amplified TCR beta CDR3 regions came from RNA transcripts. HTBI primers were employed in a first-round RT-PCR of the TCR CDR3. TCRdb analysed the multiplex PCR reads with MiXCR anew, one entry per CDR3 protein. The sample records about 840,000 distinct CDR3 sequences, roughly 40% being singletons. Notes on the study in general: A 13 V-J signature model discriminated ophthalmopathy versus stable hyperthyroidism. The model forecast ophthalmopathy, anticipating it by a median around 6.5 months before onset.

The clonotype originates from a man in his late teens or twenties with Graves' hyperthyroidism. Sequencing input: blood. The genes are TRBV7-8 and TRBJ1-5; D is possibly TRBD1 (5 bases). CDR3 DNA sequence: TGTGCCAGCAGCCCCCTCAGGGAAAGAAGCAATCAGCCCCAGCATTTT. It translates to CASSPLRERSNQPQHF. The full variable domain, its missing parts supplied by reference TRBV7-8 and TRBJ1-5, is GAGVSQSPRYKVAKRGQDVALRCDPISGHVSLFWYQQALGQGPEFLTYFQNEAQLDKSGLPSDRFFAERPEGSVSTLKIQRTQQEDSAVYLCASSPLRERSNQPQHFGDGTRLSIL.